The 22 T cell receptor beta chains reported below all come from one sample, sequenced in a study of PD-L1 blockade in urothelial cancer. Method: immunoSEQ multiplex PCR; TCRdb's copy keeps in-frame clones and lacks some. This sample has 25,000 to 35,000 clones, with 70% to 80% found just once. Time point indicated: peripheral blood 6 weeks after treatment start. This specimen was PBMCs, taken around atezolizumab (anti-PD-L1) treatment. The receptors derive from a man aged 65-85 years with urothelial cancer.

This chain's CDR3 is CASSLGGAGSINQPQHF. CDR3 DNA: TGTGCCAGCAGCTTGGGCGGAGCCGGGTCTATTAATCAGCCCCAGCATTTT. The rearrangement uses TRBV5-4 and TRBJ1-5, with no clear D. V dropped 0 bases and J dropped 4 bases, with 17 bases sitting between them. Germline CDR1 reads SGHNT; CDR2 reads YYREEE (reference sequence). This CDR3 has 17 residues.

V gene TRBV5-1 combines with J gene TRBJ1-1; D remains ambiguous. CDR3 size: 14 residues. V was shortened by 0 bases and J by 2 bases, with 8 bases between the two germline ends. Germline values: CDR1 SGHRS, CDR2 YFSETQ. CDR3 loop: CASSLGGDNTEAFF. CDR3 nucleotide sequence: TGCGCCAGCAGCTTGGGCGGGGATAACACTGAAGCTTTCTTT.

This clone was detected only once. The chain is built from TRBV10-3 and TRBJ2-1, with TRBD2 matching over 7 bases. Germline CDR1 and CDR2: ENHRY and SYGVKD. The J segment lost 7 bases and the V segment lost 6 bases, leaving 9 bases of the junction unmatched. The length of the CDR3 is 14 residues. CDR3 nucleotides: TGTGCCATCAGAACAGCGGGAATAGTGAATGAGCAGTTCTTC. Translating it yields CAIRTAGIVNEQFF.

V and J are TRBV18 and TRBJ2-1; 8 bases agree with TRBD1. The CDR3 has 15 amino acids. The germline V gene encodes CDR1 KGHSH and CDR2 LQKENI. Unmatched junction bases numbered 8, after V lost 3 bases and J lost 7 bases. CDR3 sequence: CASSPVTGEMNEQFF. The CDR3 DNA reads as TGTGCCAGCTCACCCGTGACAGGGGAAATGAATGAGCAGTTCTTC.

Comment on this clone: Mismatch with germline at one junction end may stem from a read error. CDR3 sequence (DNA): TGTGCCAGCAGCCCGGGACAGGACCTCAGTTTT. Its translation: CASSPGQDLSF. The V and J genes are TRBV6-6 and TRBJ1-5, with 8 bases aligning to TRBD1. The CDR3 sequence is 11 residues long. Germline V gives CDR1 MNHNY, CDR2 SVGAGI (reference sequence).

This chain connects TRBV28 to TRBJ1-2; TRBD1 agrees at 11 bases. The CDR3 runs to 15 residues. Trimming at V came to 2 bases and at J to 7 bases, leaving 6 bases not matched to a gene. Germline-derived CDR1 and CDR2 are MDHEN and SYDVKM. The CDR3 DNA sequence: TGTGCCAGCAGTTTACCGGGACAGGGGGAGGGTGGCTACACCTTC. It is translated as CASSLPGQGEGGYTF.

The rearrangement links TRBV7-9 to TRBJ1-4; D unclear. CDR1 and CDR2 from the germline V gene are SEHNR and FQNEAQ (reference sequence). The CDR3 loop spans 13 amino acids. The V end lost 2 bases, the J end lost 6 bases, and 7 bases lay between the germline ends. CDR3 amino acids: CASSLSPDEKLFF. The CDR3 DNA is TGTGCCAGCAGCTTATCCCCGGATGAAAAACTGTTTTTT.

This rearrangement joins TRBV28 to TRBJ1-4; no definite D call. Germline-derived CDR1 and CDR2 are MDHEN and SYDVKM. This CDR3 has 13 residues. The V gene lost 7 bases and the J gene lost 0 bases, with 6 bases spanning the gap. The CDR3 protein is CASKGATNEKLFF. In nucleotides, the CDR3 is TGTGCCAGCAAGGGAGCAACTAATGAAAAACTGTTTTTT.

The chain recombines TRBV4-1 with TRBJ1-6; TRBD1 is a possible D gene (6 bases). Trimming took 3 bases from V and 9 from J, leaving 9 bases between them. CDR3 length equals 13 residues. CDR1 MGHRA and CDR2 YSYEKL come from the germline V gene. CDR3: CASSQTGPSPLHF. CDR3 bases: TGCGCCAGCAGCCAGACAGGACCTTCACCCCTCCACTTT.

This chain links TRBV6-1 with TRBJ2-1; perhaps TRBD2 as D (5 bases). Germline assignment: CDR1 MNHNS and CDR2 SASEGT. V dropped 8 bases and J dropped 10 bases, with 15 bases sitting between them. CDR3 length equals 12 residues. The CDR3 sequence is CASRQIAYEQFF. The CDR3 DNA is TGTGCCAGCCGGCAAATAGCGTACGAGCAGTTCTTC.

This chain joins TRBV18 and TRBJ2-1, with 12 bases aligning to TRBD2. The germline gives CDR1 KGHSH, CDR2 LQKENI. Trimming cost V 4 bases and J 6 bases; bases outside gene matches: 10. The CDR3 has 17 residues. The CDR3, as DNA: TGTGCCAGCTCACTCGGACTAGCGGGAAGCGGGGGCAATGAGCAGTTCTTC. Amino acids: CASSLGLAGSGGNEQFF.

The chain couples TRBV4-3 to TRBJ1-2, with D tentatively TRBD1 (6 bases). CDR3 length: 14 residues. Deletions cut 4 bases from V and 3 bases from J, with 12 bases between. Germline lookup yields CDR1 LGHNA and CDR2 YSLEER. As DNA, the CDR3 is TGCGCCAGCAGCCGGGGGGGCTTCGACTATGGCTACACCTTC. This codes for CASSRGGFDYGYTF.

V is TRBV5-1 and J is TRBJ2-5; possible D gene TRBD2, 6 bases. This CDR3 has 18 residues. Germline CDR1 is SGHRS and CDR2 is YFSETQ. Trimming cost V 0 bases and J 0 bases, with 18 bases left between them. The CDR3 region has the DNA TGCGCCAGCAGCTTGGGAAAGGGTAGCGGAGCCAACCAAGAGACCCAGTACTTC. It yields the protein CASSLGKGSGANQETQYF.

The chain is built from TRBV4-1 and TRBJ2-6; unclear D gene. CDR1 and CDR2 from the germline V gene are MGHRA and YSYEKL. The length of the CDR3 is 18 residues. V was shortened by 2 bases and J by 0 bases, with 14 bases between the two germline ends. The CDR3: CASSQSPGMVSGANVLTF. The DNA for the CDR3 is TGCGCCAGCAGCCAAAGCCCCGGTATGGTCTCTGGGGCCAACGTCCTGACTTTC.

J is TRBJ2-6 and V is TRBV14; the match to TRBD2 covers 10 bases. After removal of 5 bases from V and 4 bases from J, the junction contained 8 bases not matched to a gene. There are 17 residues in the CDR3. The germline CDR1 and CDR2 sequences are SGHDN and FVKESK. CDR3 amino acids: CASSSLAGYRGANVLTF. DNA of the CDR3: TGTGCCAGCAGCTCACTAGCGGGGTATAGAGGGGCCAACGTCCTGACTTTC.

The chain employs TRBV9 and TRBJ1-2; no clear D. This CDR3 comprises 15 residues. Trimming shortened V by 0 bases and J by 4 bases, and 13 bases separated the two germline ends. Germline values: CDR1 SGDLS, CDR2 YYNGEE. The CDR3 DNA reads TGTGCCAGCAGCGTAGAGGCAGGAGGGATCTATGGCTACACCTTC. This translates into CASSVEAGGIYGYTF.

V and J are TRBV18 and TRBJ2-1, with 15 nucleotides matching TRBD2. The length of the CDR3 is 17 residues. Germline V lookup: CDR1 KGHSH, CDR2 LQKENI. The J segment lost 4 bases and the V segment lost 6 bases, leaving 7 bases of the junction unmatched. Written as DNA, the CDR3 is TGTGCCAGCTCGCCGGGACTAGCGGGAGGCCAATACAATGAGCAGTTCTTC. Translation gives CASSPGLAGGQYNEQFF.

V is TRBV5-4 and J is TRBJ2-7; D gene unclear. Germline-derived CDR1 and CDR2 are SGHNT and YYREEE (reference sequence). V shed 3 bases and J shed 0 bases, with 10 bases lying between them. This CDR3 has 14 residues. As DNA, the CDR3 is TGTGCCAGCAGCTCCTCGACATACTCCTACGAGCAGTACTTC. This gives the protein CASSSSTYSYEQYF.

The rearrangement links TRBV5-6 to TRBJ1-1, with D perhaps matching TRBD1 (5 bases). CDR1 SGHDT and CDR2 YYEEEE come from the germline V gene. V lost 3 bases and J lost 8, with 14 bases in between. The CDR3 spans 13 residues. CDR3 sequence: CASSWEGRAEAFF. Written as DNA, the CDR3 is TGTGCCAGCAGCTGGGAGGGGAGGGCAGAAGCTTTCTTT.

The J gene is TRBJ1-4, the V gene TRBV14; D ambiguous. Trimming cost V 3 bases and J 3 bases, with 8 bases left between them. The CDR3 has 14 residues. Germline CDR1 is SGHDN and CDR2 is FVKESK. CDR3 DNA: TGTGCCAGCAGCCACTCAGGTCCTAATGAAAAACTGTTTTTT. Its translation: CASSHSGPNEKLFF.

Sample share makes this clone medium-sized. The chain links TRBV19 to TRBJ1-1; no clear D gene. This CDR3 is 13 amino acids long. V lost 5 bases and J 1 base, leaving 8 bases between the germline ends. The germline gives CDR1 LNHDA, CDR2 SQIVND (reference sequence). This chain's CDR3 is CASSATENTEAFF. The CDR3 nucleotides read TGTGCCAGTAGTGCCACAGAGAACACTGAAGCTTTCTTT.

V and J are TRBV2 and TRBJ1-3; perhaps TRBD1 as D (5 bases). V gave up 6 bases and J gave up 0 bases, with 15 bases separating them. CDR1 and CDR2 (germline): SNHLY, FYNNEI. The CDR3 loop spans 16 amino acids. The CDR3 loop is CASSPMDKISGNTIYF. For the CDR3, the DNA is TGTGCCAGCAGCCCCATGGACAAGATCTCTGGAAACACCATATATTTT.